Following are 29 T cell receptor beta chains from one sample sequenced in a study of T cell responses to AZD1222 COVID-19 vaccine. Profiled with immunoSEQ multiplex PCR; TCRdb holds only in-frame clones, not every one. The sample has 100,000 or so clones, around 90% seen once. Sample: peripheral blood, taken on day 0 of AZD1222 vaccination. The receptor set was obtained from an adult in good health.

This chain uses TRBV6-5 with TRBJ1-2; TRBD1 is a possible D gene (5 bases). V was trimmed by 4 bases and J by 7 bases, leaving 19 bases between them. This CDR3 comprises 15 residues. Germline V gene lookup returns CDR1 MNHEY and CDR2 SVGAGI. The CDR3 region has the DNA TGTGCCAGCAGTTCCACCGGGACCGCGGGAGGTGGCTACACCTTC. Its translation: CASSSTGTAGGGYTF.

This clone was seen a handful of times. V and J are TRBV19 and TRBJ1-2; 7 nucleotides align to TRBD1. Germline CDR1 LNHDA, CDR2 SQIVND (reference sequence). This CDR3 has 15 amino acids. With 8 bases clipped from V and 4 bases from J, the junction kept 13 bases outside the gene matches. CDR3 sequence reads: CASAPPRGLGYGYTF. CDR3 nucleotides: TGTGCCAGTGCCCCTCCGAGGGGGCTAGGCTATGGCTACACCTTC.

The chain is built from TRBV11-2 and TRBJ2-5, with a possible D match to TRBD1 (6 bases). The V and J ends lost 1 base and 3 bases respectively, with 12 bases between them. Germline-derived CDR1 and CDR2 are SGHAT and FQNNGV. This CDR3 region has 15 residues. The DNA of the CDR3 is TGTGCCAGCAGCTTAGGGGGGCAGTCAAAAGAGACCCAGTACTTC. Residues: CASSLGGQSKETQYF.

The sample holds a few counts of this clone. The chain combines TRBV7-6 with TRBJ2-3, with TRBD2 matching 8 bases. The ends lost 3 bases at V and 3 bases at J; junction bases unmatched: 5. CDR1 is SGHVS and CDR2 is FNYEAQ in the germline V gene. This CDR3 contains 15 residues. The chain's CDR3 is CASSLFASGTDTQYF. DNA of the CDR3: TGTGCCAGCAGCTTGTTTGCTAGCGGGACAGATACGCAGTATTTT.

This chain links TRBV19 with TRBJ2-6, with 7 positions matching TRBD1. The CDR3 is made up of 16 amino acids. The J segment lost 2 bases and the V segment lost 6 bases, leaving 7 bases of the junction unmatched. The germline gives CDR1 LNHDA, CDR2 SQIVND (reference sequence). CDR3: CASRRHGQAGANVLTF. The CDR3 DNA reads TGTGCCAGTAGGAGGCACGGACAGGCTGGGGCCAACGTCCTGACTTTC.

The V and J genes are TRBV7-8 and TRBJ1-2; D remains unclear. Trimming pared 0 bases from V and 6 bases from J, leaving 5 bases between. The CDR3 length is 12 residues. CDR1 is SGHVS and CDR2 is FQNEAQ in the germline V gene. The CDR3 spells CASSLAGNGYTF. In DNA, the CDR3 is TGTGCCAGCAGCTTAGCCGGTAATGGCTACACCTTC.

This rearrangement joins TRBV24-1 to TRBJ2-5; D might be TRBD1 (6 bases). The germline V gene encodes CDR1 KGHDR and CDR2 SFDVKD. This CDR3 comprises 15 residues. Trimming took off 1 base at V and 5 bases at J, with 13 bases between the two ends. Here the CDR3 DNA reads TGTGCCACCAGTGATTTCACAGGGAACTGGGAGACCCAGTACTTC. Translating gives CATSDFTGNWETQYF.

The rearrangement joins TRBV19 to TRBJ1-5; 9 bases line up with TRBD1. Trimming cost V 4 bases and J 0 bases; bases outside gene matches: 7. Germline-derived CDR1 and CDR2 are LNHDA and SQIVND (reference sequence). The CDR3 extends over 17 amino acids. The chain's CDR3 is CASSTTGTGLSNQPQHF. The CDR3 coding sequence is TGTGCCAGTAGTACCACCGGGACAGGGCTTAGCAATCAGCCCCAGCATTTT.

This sequence joins TRBV27 and TRBJ1-6; the match to TRBD1 covers 7 bases. Unmatched junction bases numbered 6, after V lost 3 bases and J lost 7 bases. The CDR3 sequence is 15 residues long. CDR1 is MNHEY and CDR2 is SMNVEV in the germline V gene (reference sequence). CDR3: CASSFWGQLNSPLHF. The DNA for the CDR3 is TGTGCCAGCAGTTTCTGGGGACAGTTAAATTCACCCCTCCACTTT.

The chain links TRBV18 to TRBJ1-6; D possibly corresponds to TRBD1 (5 bases). Germline lookup yields CDR1 KGHSH and CDR2 LQKENI. This CDR3 region has 13 residues. The V end lost 3 bases, the J end lost 8 bases, and 8 bases lay between the germline ends. For the CDR3, the DNA is TGTGCCAGCTCACCTGGGACGGATTCACCCCTCCACTTT. Encoded protein: CASSPGTDSPLHF.

The V call is TRBV5-4, the J call TRBJ2-3; D is perhaps TRBD2 (5 bases). This CDR3 region has 13 residues. Trimming stripped 4 bases from V and 3 bases from J, with 9 bases between. Germline V gene lookup returns CDR1 SGHNT and CDR2 YYREEE (reference sequence). The CDR3 region has the DNA TGTGCCAGCAGCCTGCGGAGGACAGATACGCAGTATTTT. Translation: CASSLRRTDTQYF.

The chain recombines TRBV2 with TRBJ2-1, with 13 bases identical to TRBD2. V trimming: 8 bases; J trimming: 6 bases; junction bases outside the gene matches: 7. The CDR3 sequence is 15 residues long. Looked up from germline, CDR1 is SNHLY and CDR2 is FYNNEI. The DNA of the CDR3 is TGTGCCAGCGACACAGGACTAGCGGGAGTCAATGAGCAGTTCTTC. Encoded protein: CASDTGLAGVNEQFF.

The CDR3 region has the DNA TGTGCCAGCAGCCCCAGTCAGGGGGCCGGTCAGCCCCAGCATTTT. Encoded protein: CASSPSQGAGQPQHF. J is TRBJ1-5 and V is TRBV9; 8 nucleotides agree with TRBD1. This CDR3 comprises 15 residues. After removal of 4 bases from V and 6 bases from J, the junction contained 9 bases not matched to a gene. Per germline, CDR1 SGDLS and CDR2 YYNGEE.

The chain couples TRBV19 to TRBJ1-2; TRBD1 matches 7 bases. Germline V gives CDR1 LNHDA, CDR2 SQIVND (reference sequence). Unmatched junction bases numbered 8, after V lost 3 bases and J lost 4 bases. This CDR3 is 15 amino acids long. The CDR3, as DNA: TGTGCCAGTAGTATTACCGGGACAGCACTCTATGGCTACACCTTC. This translates into CASSITGTALYGYTF.

The V and J genes are TRBV5-1 and TRBJ1-3; 11 nucleotides match TRBD1. The CDR3 spans 15 residues. Losses at the gene ends were 4 bases for V and 3 bases for J; bases not matched to a gene: 3. Germline V gives CDR1 SGHRS, CDR2 YFSETQ. CDR3 loop: CASSGQGAVGNTIYF. The CDR3 DNA reads as TGCGCCAGCAGCGGACAGGGGGCAGTTGGAAACACCATATATTTT.

The CDR3 DNA reads TGCGCCAGCAGCTTTGGGAGCGCAAGCACAGATACGCAGTATTTT. Its translation is CASSFGSASTDTQYF. V usage is TRBV5-1 and J usage is TRBJ2-3, with D possibly matching TRBD2 (5 bases). The CDR3 is 15 amino acids. The V gene lost 2 bases and the J gene lost 0 bases, with 10 bases spanning the gap. Germline V lookup: CDR1 SGHRS, CDR2 YFSETQ.

The CDR3: CASSFRDKNTEAFF. The CDR3 DNA reads TGCGCCAGCAGCTTCCGGGACAAGAACACTGAAGCTTTCTTT. The rearrangement uses TRBV5-1 and TRBJ1-1; TRBD1 is a possible D gene (6 bases). The length of the CDR3 is 14 residues. Trimming pared 2 bases from V and 1 base from J, leaving 9 bases between. Per the germline V gene, CDR1 is SGHRS and CDR2 is YFSETQ. The full variable domain, in which reference TRBV5-1 and TRBJ1-1 provide the parts outside the CDR3, is KAGVTQTPRYLIKTRGQQVTLSCSPISGHRSVSWYQQTPGQGLQFLFEYFSETQRNKGNFPGRFSGRQFSNSRSEMNVSTLELGDSALYLCASSFRDKNTEAFFGQGTRLTVV.

The table lists this clone with a count of one. The J gene is TRBJ2-7, the V gene TRBV19; 8 nucleotides align to TRBD2. The CDR3 loop spans 14 amino acids. Germline V lookup: CDR1 LNHDA, CDR2 SQIVND (reference sequence). The V segment lost 5 bases and the J segment 2 bases; nucleotides outside the gene matches: 5. The CDR3 spells CASSLGGVAYEQYF. In DNA form, the CDR3 reads TGTGCCAGTAGTCTCGGGGGGGTCGCCTACGAGCAGTACTTC.

The chain links TRBV4-2 to TRBJ2-3; D unclear. The germline CDR1 and CDR2 sequences are LGHNA and YNFKEQ. There are 14 residues in the CDR3. V lost 0 bases and J 4 bases, leaving 8 bases between the germline ends. CDR3 nucleotide sequence: TGTGCCAGCAGCCAAGAGAAGCTCGCAGATACGCAGTATTTT. Amino acid sequence: CASSQEKLADTQYF.

This clone was detected only once. The V gene is TRBV29-1, the J gene TRBJ2-3, with 10 nucleotides matching TRBD2. Trimming removed 3 bases from V and 5 bases from J; junction bases left unmatched: 5. Germline V gene lookup returns CDR1 SQVTM and CDR2 ANQGSEA. The CDR3 covers 14 residues. The CDR3 nucleotides read TGCAGCGTTGAGGCTAGCGGGAGCGGAGATACGCAGTATTTT. Residues: CSVEASGSGDTQYF.

The V call is TRBV7-9, the J call TRBJ2-7; 9 nucleotides match TRBD1. Per the germline V gene, CDR1 is SEHNR and CDR2 is FQNEAQ (reference sequence). V gave up 4 bases and J gave up 3 bases; unmatched junction bases: 4. CDR3 length: 14 amino acids. The CDR3 DNA follows: TGTGCCAGCAGCTCACAGGGGGCCGACTACGAGCAGTACTTC. Its translation is CASSSQGADYEQYF. Together with reference TRBV7-9 and TRBJ2-7, the CDR3 gives the full variable domain: DTGVSQNPRHKITKRGQNVTFRCDPISEHNRLYWYRQTLGQGPEFLTYFQNEAQLEKSRLLSDRFSAERPKGSFSTLEIQRTEQGDSAMYLCASSSQGADYEQYFGPGTRLTVT.

This chain joins TRBV5-4 and TRBJ2-2, with a tentative D call TRBD1 (5 bases). The CDR3 spans 15 residues. Trimming pared 4 bases from V and 3 bases from J, leaving 13 bases between. CDR1 is SGHNT, CDR2 YYREEE, per germline (reference sequence). This CDR3 reads CASSPDSLYTGELFF. For the CDR3, the DNA is TGTGCCAGCAGCCCCGACAGTCTTTACACCGGGGAGCTGTTTTTT.

The chain couples TRBV28 to TRBJ2-7; D might be TRBD1 (6 bases). The CDR3 sequence is 14 residues long. Trimming took off 3 bases at V and 5 bases at J, with 14 bases between the two ends. CDR1 MDHEN and CDR2 SYDVKM come from the germline V gene. Here the CDR3 reads CASSLGQGLHEQYF. As DNA, the CDR3 is TGTGCCAGCAGTTTGGGCCAGGGGCTCCACGAGCAGTACTTC.

V is TRBV12-3 or TRBV12-4 and J is TRBJ1-6; D remains unclear. V was cut by 9 bases and J by 10 bases, with 16 bases left in between. This CDR3 contains 13 residues. CDR3 DNA sequence: TGTGCCAGTAAACGACTCGAGAGGTCACCCCTCCACTTT. This encodes CASKRLERSPLHF.

This clone showed up just a few times. This sequence joins TRBV30 and TRBJ2-7, with 9 bases identical to TRBD1. Germline CDR1 is GTSNPN and CDR2 is SVGIG (reference sequence). The V and J ends lost 5 bases and 4 bases, in that order; junction bases with no gene match: 9. This CDR3 comprises 14 residues. CDR3 region: CAWGTGRFGYEQYF. The CDR3 DNA reads as TGTGCCTGGGGGACAGGGCGATTTGGTTACGAGCAGTACTTC.

The count of this clone is one. The V gene is TRBV19, the J gene TRBJ2-1; D is perhaps TRBD2 (6 bases). This CDR3 is built from 15 residues. The germline V and J ends were trimmed by 4 bases and 6 bases, with 16 bases remaining between them. Germline-derived CDR1 and CDR2 are LNHDA and SQIVND (reference sequence). The CDR3 sequence: CASSTRASEGNEQFF. CDR3 nucleotide sequence: TGTGCCAGTAGTACTAGGGCTTCGGAGGGCAATGAGCAGTTCTTC.

The J gene is TRBJ2-7, the V gene TRBV6-2 or TRBV6-3, with 7 nucleotides matching TRBD1. Trimming took 4 bases from V and 3 from J; bases not matched to a gene: 9. Germline V gene data show CDR1 as MNHEY and CDR2 as SVGEGT. This CDR3 has 15 residues. This chain's CDR3 is CASSWSTGALYEQYF. CDR3 bases: TGTGCCAGCAGTTGGTCCACAGGGGCCCTCTACGAGCAGTACTTC.

The rearrangement joins TRBV6-6 to TRBJ1-2; D ambiguous. V lost 2 bases and J lost 3, with 4 bases in between. Germline V CDR1 and CDR2: MNHNY, SVGAGI (reference sequence). The CDR3 runs 12 residues. In nucleotides, the CDR3 is TGTGCCAGCAGTTACCCGGACTATGGCTACACCTTC. It codes for CASSYPDYGYTF.

This clone came up once. The rearrangement links TRBV13 to TRBJ1-4; D perhaps matches TRBD1 (5 bases). V was pared by 8 bases and J by 8 bases, with 15 bases between. From germline, CDR1 is PRHDT and CDR2 FYEKMQ (reference sequence). The CDR3 has 13 residues. The chain's CDR3 is CASSRAGREKLFF. For the CDR3, the DNA is TGTGCCAGCTCGAGGGCAGGGCGCGAAAAACTGTTTTTT. Variable domain in full (rest from reference TRBV13 and TRBJ1-4): AAGVIQSPRHLIKEKRETATLKCYPIPRHDTVYWYQQGPGQDPQFLISFYEKMQSDKGSIPDRFSAQQFSDYHSELNMSSLELGDSALYFCASSRAGREKLFFGSGTQLSVL.